This TCR beta chain originates from a study of early T cells in non-severe SARS-CoV-2 infection. Study-wide background: Unsorted whole-blood RNA was sequenced in bulk, leaving chains unpaired.

The trim removed 6 bases at V and 6 bases at J, leaving 11 bases unmatched. The CDR3 runs to 14 residues. The germline V gene encodes CDR1 SQVTM and CDR2 ANQGSEA. Note on this clonotype: Its antigen is as yet unknown.

Individual cDNA molecules were tagged with unique molecular identifiers, the study reported. TCRdb independently ran MiXCR on the 5' RACE reads; one entry per CDR3 protein. The sample shows about 50,000 distinct CDR3 sequences, 6.2% of them seen only once. Study-wide points: CD4 and private specificities were missed by VDJdb matching, which favored anti-spike CD8 responses.

The sequence came from an adult who was a healthcare worker with PCR-confirmed SARS-CoV-2 infection or an uninfected control (not recorded which). Source: whole blood, taken at baseline. This chain uses TRBV29-1 with TRBJ2-1; 7 positions match TRBD2. The CDR3 spells CSVRKGGSGNEQFF. CDR3 coding DNA: TGCAGCGTAAGGAAGGGCGGGAGTGGCAATGAGCAGTTCTTC.